This passage covers 19 T cell receptor beta chains from one sample sequenced in a study of blood T cell repertoires in COVID-19. This table comes from immunoSEQ multiplex PCR, and its TCRdb copy is limited to in-frame clones, with some not included. Altogether some 170,000 clones are present, around three quarters being singletons, with the ten largest covering less than 9.5%. Specimen: peripheral blood. The source is a man between 60 and 70 years old with acute or convalescent COVID-19.

This rearrangement joins TRBV9 to TRBJ2-3, with 7 bases identical to TRBD2. After removal of 2 bases from V and 5 bases from J, the junction contained 5 bases not matched to a gene. Germline V gene sequence: CDR1 SGDLS, CDR2 YYNGEE. This CDR3 has 14 amino acids. The CDR3 spells CASSVGGREDTQYF. The CDR3 DNA is TGTGCCAGCAGCGTTGGGGGGAGGGAAGATACGCAGTATTTT. Supplemented by reference TRBV9 and TRBJ2-3, the full variable domain reads DSGVTQTPKHLITATGQRVTLRCSPRSGDLSVYWYQQSLDQGLQFLIQYYNGEERAKGNILERFSAQQFPDLHSELNLSSLELGDSALYFCASSVGGREDTQYFGPGTRLTVL.

This clone was picked up one time. Other nucleotide sequences in the sample specify the same CDR3. V and J are TRBV12-3 or TRBV12-4 and TRBJ1-5; no reliable D call. There are 13 residues in the CDR3. V lost 3 bases and J 4 bases, leaving 7 bases between the germline ends. In nucleotides, the CDR3 is TGTGCCAGCAGTTTTGCGGGTAATCAGCCCCAGCATTTT. Amino acid sequence: CASSFAGNQPQHF.

The J gene is TRBJ2-5, the V gene TRBV5-1; 7 bases fit TRBD1. After removal of 2 bases from V and 1 base from J, the junction contained 2 bases not matched to a gene. The germline CDR1 and CDR2 sequences are SGHRS and YFSETQ. This CDR3 contains 14 residues. CDR3 sequence: CASSFRQGQETQYF. In DNA form, the CDR3 reads TGCGCCAGCAGCTTCCGACAGGGCCAAGAGACCCAGTACTTC.

The rearrangement links TRBV19 to TRBJ2-1, with a tentative D call TRBD2 (7 bases). Germline V CDR1 and CDR2: LNHDA, SQIVND (reference sequence). Trimming took off 2 bases at V and 8 bases at J, with 10 bases between the two ends. The CDR3 has 13 amino acids. The CDR3 DNA follows: TGTGCCAGTAGTATATGGGGGGGGCATGAGCAGTTCTTC. Protein sequence: CASSIWGGHEQFF.

This clone occurred a few times. The J gene is TRBJ1-1, the V gene TRBV2, with 9 bases aligning to TRBD1. The J segment lost 4 bases and the V segment lost 5 bases, leaving 5 bases of the junction unmatched. The germline gives CDR1 SNHLY, CDR2 FYNNEI. There are 14 residues in the CDR3. The CDR3 coding sequence is TGTGCCAGCAGTTGGACAGGGGAGGTCACTGAAGCTTTCTTT. As protein: CASSWTGEVTEAFF.

The chain couples TRBV3-1 (or the pseudogene TRBV3-2) to TRBJ2-3; 7 nucleotides line up with TRBD2. This CDR3 has 16 residues. Germline-derived CDR1 and CDR2 are LGHDT and YNNKEL (reference sequence). The ends lost 4 bases at V and 2 bases at J; junction bases unmatched: 9. DNA of the CDR3: TGTGCCAGCAGCCTGGACATCCGGGACTACACAGATACGCAGTATTTT. Residues: CASSLDIRDYTDTQYF.

V gene TRBV7-2 combines with J gene TRBJ2-3; perhaps TRBD2 as D (5 bases). There are 15 residues in the CDR3. Trimming left V 2 bases short and J 6 bases short, with 15 bases between. Germline CDR1 is SGHTA and CDR2 is FQGNSA. The CDR3 here is CASSLLAGRSDTQYF. CDR3 nucleotide sequence: TGTGCCAGCAGCTTATTGGCGGGTCGGTCCGATACGCAGTATTTT.

V is TRBV11-1 and J is TRBJ2-1; 12 bases match TRBD2. With 5 bases clipped from V and 10 bases from J, the junction kept 12 bases outside the gene matches. The CDR3 sequence is 16 residues long. Looked up from germline, CDR1 is SGHAT and CDR2 is FQDESV (reference sequence). CDR3 region: CASSPRLAGAPGEQFF. The CDR3 region has the DNA TGTGCCAGCAGCCCACGACTAGCGGGGGCCCCTGGGGAGCAGTTCTTC.

This clone was seen a few times. The chain links TRBV6-5 to TRBJ1-5; 8 nucleotides agree with TRBD1. CDR1 and CDR2 from the germline V gene are MNHEY and SVGAGI. V was clipped by 8 bases and J by 5 bases; unmatched bases: 8. This CDR3 is built from 14 residues. CDR3 nucleotide sequence: TGTGCCAGCTCTCGACAGGGGAAGGATCAGCCCCAGCATTTT. It specifies CASSRQGKDQPQHF.

This sequence joins TRBV6-4 and TRBJ1-5; tentatively, D is TRBD1 (5 bases). The CDR3 totals 12 residues. CDR1 is MRHNA, CDR2 SNTAGT, per germline. Trimming cost V 2 bases and J 7 bases, with 6 bases left between them. In nucleotides, the CDR3 is TGTGCCAGCAGTGACAAGGGGCAGCCCCAGCATTTT. This sequence encodes CASSDKGQPQHF.

This clone came up a few times. The chain recombines TRBV18 with TRBJ1-1; the D is unclear. The V gene lost 4 bases and the J gene lost 0 bases, with 15 bases spanning the gap. The germline CDR1 and CDR2 sequences are KGHSH and LQKENI. The CDR3 loop spans 16 amino acids. The CDR3 here is CASSQKQLGVNTEAFF. CDR3 bases: TGTGCCAGCTCACAAAAACAGTTGGGCGTGAACACTGAAGCTTTCTTT.

This clone has more than one count but fewer than ten. CDR3 residues: CASSVGGIGYGYTF. The CDR3 nucleotides read TGTGCCAGCAGCGTAGGGGGCATTGGCTATGGCTACACCTTC. The chain has TRBV9 and TRBJ1-2, with D perhaps TRBD1 (5 bases). CDR1 is SGDLS, CDR2 YYNGEE, per germline. Trimming cost V 0 bases and J 4 bases, with 10 bases left between them. The CDR3 totals 14 residues.

The rearrangement uses TRBV6-5 and TRBJ2-7; tentatively, D is TRBD1 (6 bases). Germline lookup yields CDR1 MNHEY and CDR2 SVGAGI. The V end was cut by 7 bases, the J end by 2 bases, with 9 bases between. This CDR3 comprises 12 residues. CDR3 DNA: TGTGCCAGCACTTCAGGGGCCTACGAGCAGTACTTC. It specifies CASTSGAYEQYF.

This sequence joins TRBV6-2 or TRBV6-3 and TRBJ2-1, with 11 bases aligning to TRBD1. The ends lost 0 bases at V and 4 bases at J; junction bases unmatched: 11. CDR1 is MNHEY, CDR2 SVGEGT, per germline. CDR3 size: 19 residues. CDR3 nucleotides: TGTGCCAGCAGTTACTCGATTTATACCGGGACAGGGGGATACAATGAGCAGTTCTTC. As protein: CASSYSIYTGTGGYNEQFF.

The gene calls are TRBV2 and TRBJ2-2; 10 nucleotides match TRBD1. This CDR3 is 15 amino acids long. In germline, CDR1 is SNHLY, CDR2 FYNNEI. The J segment lost 7 bases and the V segment lost 2 bases, leaving 4 bases of the junction unmatched. The CDR3 loop is CASSEMGQGIGELFF. The CDR3 region has the DNA TGTGCCAGCAGTGAAATGGGACAGGGGATCGGGGAGCTGTTTTTT. The whole variable domain, remainder taken from reference TRBV2 and TRBJ2-2, is EPEVTQTPSHQVTQMGQEVILRCVPISNHLYFYWYRQILGQKVEFLVSFYNNEISEKSEIFDDQFSVERPDGSNFTLKIRSTKLEDSAMYFCASSEMGQGIGELFFGEGSRLTVL.

The J gene is TRBJ2-3, the V gene TRBV18, with D tentatively TRBD2 (6 bases). The CDR3 runs to 16 residues. CDR1 and CDR2 from the germline V gene are KGHSH and LQKENI. V gave up 3 bases and J gave up 6 bases, with 19 bases separating them. CDR3 amino acids: CASSPPGLKEADTQYF. In DNA, the CDR3 is TGTGCCAGCTCACCTCCGGGACTCAAGGAGGCGGATACGCAGTATTTT.

The CDR3 sequence is CASSLVEGLYNEQFF. CDR3 nucleotide sequence: TGTGCCAGCAGCTTAGTTGAGGGCCTTTACAATGAGCAGTTCTTC. The chain links TRBV7-8 to TRBJ2-1; the D gene is possibly TRBD2 (5 bases). CDR1 is SGHVS, CDR2 FQNEAQ, per germline. V dropped 1 base and J dropped 4 bases, with 11 bases sitting between them. The CDR3 covers 15 residues.

V is TRBV5-6 and J is TRBJ1-1; D is ambiguous. CDR1 and CDR2 from the germline V gene are SGHDT and YYEEEE. The length of the CDR3 is 12 residues. The V end was cut by 4 bases, the J end by 7 bases, with 11 bases between. The DNA for the CDR3 is TGTGCCAGCAGCCTAGGAGAGGGTGAAGCTTTCTTT. Its protein product is CASSLGEGEAFF.

The V call is TRBV11-3, the J call TRBJ1-2; a weak D match, TRBD1 (5 bases). Germline V gene sequence: CDR1 SGHNT, CDR2 YENEEA. V was shortened by 0 bases and J by 4 bases, with 24 bases between the two germline ends. The CDR3 has 19 amino acids. CDR3 sequence reads: CASSLDLDSLTFWRYGYTF. DNA of the CDR3: TGTGCCAGCAGCTTAGATCTCGACAGCCTTACTTTTTGGCGCTATGGCTACACCTTC.